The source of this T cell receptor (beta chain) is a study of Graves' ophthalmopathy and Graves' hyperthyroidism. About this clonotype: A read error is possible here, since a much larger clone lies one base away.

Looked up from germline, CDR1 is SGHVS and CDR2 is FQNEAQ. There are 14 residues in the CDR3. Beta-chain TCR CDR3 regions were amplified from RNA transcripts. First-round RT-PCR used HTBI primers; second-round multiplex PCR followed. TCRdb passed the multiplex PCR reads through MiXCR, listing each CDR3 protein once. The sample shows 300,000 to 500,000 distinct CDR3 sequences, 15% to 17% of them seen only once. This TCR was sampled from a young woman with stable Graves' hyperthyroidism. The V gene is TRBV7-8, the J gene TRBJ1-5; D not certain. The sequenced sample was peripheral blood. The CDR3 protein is CASSGEVGNQPKHF. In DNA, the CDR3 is TGTGCCAGCAGCGGGGAGGTAGGCAATCAGCCCAAGCATTTT.